The 19 T cell receptor beta chains reported below all come from one sample, sequenced in a study of CD4 T cells in relation to SARS-CoV-2 and coronaviruses. TCRdb's table, derived via immunoSEQ multiplex PCR, lists solely in-frame clones and lacks some. The repertoire consists of approximately 27,000 clones, with 75% occurring once and the leading ten covering 10% to 15%. The unexposed donors gave CD4+ T cells in about 2010-2019, prior to COVID-19. After about ten days of culture, CD4+ T cells were isolated. Antigens for these TCRs are unknown. Sequenced input: CD4+ T cells from PBMCs, cultured in vitro. The receptors derive from a human donor in good health.

The rearrangement uses TRBV4-2 and TRBJ1-6, with unresolved D. V gave up 0 bases and J gave up 8 bases, with 8 bases separating them. The CDR3 consists of 14 residues. Germline assignment: CDR1 LGHNA and CDR2 YNFKEQ. The CDR3 here is CASSQDLGDSPLHF. The DNA for the CDR3 is TGTGCCAGCAGCCAAGATCTCGGCGATTCACCCCTCCACTTT.

The chain combines TRBV29-1 with TRBJ2-7, with D possibly TRBD1 on 5 matching bases. This CDR3 is built from 11 residues. V was trimmed by 8 bases and J by 4 bases, leaving 12 bases between them. Germline CDR1 reads SQVTM; CDR2 reads ANQGSEA. The CDR3 region is CSYRREYEQYF. DNA of the CDR3: TGCAGCTACAGGAGAGAATACGAGCAGTACTTC.

The V gene is TRBV4-1, the J gene TRBJ2-4; 9 nucleotides match TRBD1. The CDR3 length is 15 residues. The V and J ends lost 2 bases and 10 bases, in that order; junction bases with no gene match: 9. Germline V gene lookup returns CDR1 MGHRA and CDR2 YSYEKL. The CDR3, as DNA: TGCGCCAGCAGCCAACTCGGGACAGGGTTTTCGATTCAGTACTTC. Translation gives CASSQLGTGFSIQYF.

The J gene is TRBJ1-2, the V gene TRBV29-1; TRBD1 agrees at 7 bases. V trimming: 6 bases; J trimming: 2 bases; junction bases outside the gene matches: 3. The CDR3 runs to 12 residues. Germline CDR1 SQVTM, CDR2 ANQGSEA. CDR3 sequence (DNA): TGCAGCGTCGCGACAGGGAACTATGGCTACACCTTC. Translating it yields CSVATGNYGYTF.

CDR3 region: CASSYGISTSGRDFYNEQFF. CDR3 coding DNA: TGTGCCAGCAGTTACGGGATTTCGACTAGCGGGAGAGATTTCTACAATGAGCAGTTCTTC. This chain joins TRBV6-2 or TRBV6-3 and TRBJ2-1; TRBD2 agrees at 12 bases. The CDR3 totals 20 residues. Germline V CDR1 and CDR2: MNHEY, SVGEGT. V lost 2 bases and J lost 3; bases outside the gene matches: 14.

The CDR3 reads CSAVDSYSGNTIYF. The CDR3 nucleotides read TGCAGCGCCGTAGACTCGTACTCTGGAAACACCATATATTTT. The chain employs TRBV29-1 and TRBJ1-3; D not certain. CDR1 is SQVTM, CDR2 ANQGSEA, per germline. The CDR3 contains 14 residues. V shed 7 bases and J shed 0 bases, with 13 bases lying between them.

DNA for the CDR3: TGTGCCAGCAGCTCCGGACTAGCCCCAGATACGCAGTATTTT. The encoded protein is CASSSGLAPDTQYF. The chain joins TRBV7-2 to TRBJ2-3; the match to TRBD2 covers 8 bases. The CDR3 has 14 residues. The germline CDR1 and CDR2 sequences are SGHTA and FQGNSA. The J segment lost 4 bases and the V segment lost 4 bases, leaving 4 bases of the junction unmatched.

This clone was seen once. The CDR3 DNA is TGTGCCAGCAGCTCCGGGACTAGCGGGAGGTATGATACGCAGTATTTT. This codes for CASSSGTSGRYDTQYF. J is TRBJ2-3 and V is TRBV11-3, with 15 bases that match TRBD2. V trimming: 4 bases; J trimming: 6 bases; junction bases outside the gene matches: 5. The germline CDR1 and CDR2 sequences are SGHNT and YENEEA. The length of the CDR3 is 16 residues.

The chain recombines TRBV7-9 with TRBJ1-3; D not resolved. V lost 2 bases, J lost 2 bases, and 10 bases lay in between. Germline lookup yields CDR1 SEHNR and CDR2 FQNEAQ (reference sequence). The length of the CDR3 is 15 residues. The CDR3 DNA reads as TGTGCCAGCAGCTTAATCGACACGGCTGGAAACACCATATATTTT. It yields the protein CASSLIDTAGNTIYF.

This clone was picked up a small number of times. The rearrangement joins TRBV12-3 or TRBV12-4 to TRBJ1-6, with 7 positions matching TRBD1. The junction had 12 bases not matched to a gene; V was cut back by 6 bases and J by 19 bases. This CDR3 region has 12 residues. The CDR3: CASSNTPGQPHF. The DNA for the CDR3 is TGTGCCAGCAGCAACACTCCGGGACAGCCGCACTTT.

For the CDR3, the DNA is TGTGCCAGCAGATCGGACAGCAGCACAGATACGCAGTATTTT. It yields the protein CASRSDSSTDTQYF. This chain joins TRBV5-4 and TRBJ2-3; D might be TRBD1 (6 bases). With 5 bases removed from V and 0 bases from J, the gap between germline ends came to 10 bases. Germline-derived CDR1 and CDR2 are SGHNT and YYREEE (reference sequence). This CDR3 region has 14 residues.

This chain links TRBV6-2 or TRBV6-3 with TRBJ1-1; a possible D gene is TRBD1 (5 bases). The CDR3 contains 15 residues. Germline CDR1 MNHEY, CDR2 SVGEGT. V dropped 4 bases and J dropped 0 bases, with 12 bases sitting between them. CDR3 DNA: TGTGCCAGCAGTTTCGGGATGGACATGAACACTGAAGCTTTCTTT. Protein sequence: CASSFGMDMNTEAFF.

The CDR3 region is CASSSTFDYYNEQFF. DNA of the CDR3: TGTGCCAGCAGCTCCACATTTGACTATTACAATGAGCAGTTCTTC. The chain combines TRBV7-2 with TRBJ2-1; D is possibly TRBD2 (5 bases). The CDR3 runs 15 residues. The germline V gene has CDR1 SGHTA and CDR2 FQGNSA. Trimming stripped 4 bases from V and 4 bases from J, with 14 bases between.

The chain joins TRBV2 to TRBJ2-7, with 9 bases fitting TRBD2. This CDR3 has 14 amino acids. Unmatched junction bases numbered 7, after V lost 6 bases and J lost 4 bases. CDR1 and CDR2 from the germline V gene are SNHLY and FYNNEI. In DNA form, the CDR3 reads TGTGCCAGCAGGACCGGGACTAGCCTTTACGAGCAGTACTTC. Its translation is CASRTGTSLYEQYF.

The chain links TRBV3-1 (or the pseudogene TRBV3-2) to TRBJ1-1; no clear D. The V gene lost 0 bases and the J gene lost 1 base, with 12 bases spanning the gap. Germline loops: CDR1 LGHDT, CDR2 YNNKEL (reference sequence). This CDR3 region has 16 residues. CDR3 bases: TGTGCCAGCAGCCAAGACTTGGATTGGGGGAACACTGAAGCTTTCTTT. Translating gives CASSQDLDWGNTEAFF.

The chain joins TRBV6-1 to TRBJ1-1; the D gene is possibly TRBD1 (6 bases). Trimming took 1 base from V and 5 from J, leaving 14 bases between them. CDR3 length: 15 residues. Germline CDR1 reads MNHNS; CDR2 reads SASEGT. CDR3 sequence: CASSEEGGARTEAFF. CDR3 DNA sequence: TGTGCCAGCAGTGAAGAAGGGGGGGCGCGAACTGAAGCTTTCTTT.

V usage is TRBV18 and J usage is TRBJ1-2, with unresolved D. Germline V gene sequence: CDR1 KGHSH, CDR2 LQKENI. This CDR3 region has 12 residues. Trimming cost V 3 bases and J 8 bases, with 10 bases left between them. The CDR3 loop is CASSPGERGYTF. CDR3 DNA: TGTGCCAGCTCACCTGGTGAGAGGGGCTACACCTTC.

V and J are TRBV5-6 and TRBJ2-2; D gene uncertain. The V end lost 3 bases, the J end lost 3 bases, and 18 bases lay between the germline ends. The CDR3 is 17 residues long. Germline-derived CDR1 and CDR2 are SGHDT and YYEEEE. The CDR3 sequence is CASSSPGRTVDTGELFF. The CDR3 DNA is TGTGCCAGCAGCTCACCTGGACGGACGGTGGACACCGGGGAGCTGTTTTTT. The full variable domain, with the rest looked up from reference TRBV5-6 and TRBJ2-2, is DAGVTQSPTHLIKTRGQQVTLRCSPKSGHDTVSWYQQALGQGPQFIFQYYEEEERQRGNFPDRFSGHQFPNYSSELNVNALLLGDSALYLCASSSPGRTVDTGELFFGEGSRLTVL.

This clone turned up a few times. J is TRBJ2-7 and V is TRBV6-5, with D tentatively TRBD1 or TRBD2 (5 bases each). The CDR3 totals 12 residues. V dropped 6 bases and J dropped 5 bases, with 11 bases sitting between them. Germline V gene lookup returns CDR1 MNHEY and CDR2 SVGAGI. CDR3 loop: CASRGRADEQYF. The CDR3 nucleotides are TGTGCCAGCAGGGGACGTGCCGACGAGCAGTACTTC.